This T cell receptor beta chain was recorded in a study of shared clonotypes between healthy human individuals (dated by TCRdb to the early 2020s). A note on the overall study: The cohort comprised a couple of women and a few men aged 18 to 49 years. Different laboratories and diverse techniques were used to prepare libraries and sequence TCR repertoires, to increase sequencing depth and limit assay-specific biases. Leukapheresis yielded between about 0.8 and 8.9 billion PBMCs per donor. To estimate repertoire size and how much clonotype sharing occurs between individuals, the study deeply sequenced the blood TCR repertoires of five or six healthy adults. For each donor, three plates each were used for CD4 naive and CD4 memory, two plates were used for CD8 naive, and one plate was used for CD8 memory.

Details on this clone: No antigen is known for it. No clone much larger than this one lies a single base away; base qualities are absent.

TCR CDR3 regions were amplified from genomic DNA by multiplex PCR using the deep immunoSEQ assay. Genomic DNA extracted from each cell subset was distributed evenly over all wells of several immunoSEQ 96-well plates, and each plate served as one replicate. For sorted subsets, around 200 ng genomic DNA, equal to about 30,000 T cell genomes, was loaded into each replicate PCR. The purified libraries were quantified using a Qubit 3.0 fluorometer, sized with a Bioanalyzer 2100, and then quantified again using the KAPA Library Quantification kit. A separate single-read 150-cycle Illumina NextSeq 550 flow cell was used to sequence each immunoSEQ 96-well plate. The study's processing was this. Because the immunoSEQ output included only junctional sequences and no quality scores, the filtering could not be the same as the filtering used for full-length reads. Sequences were annotated with PyIR, a Python wrapper for IgBLAST v1.9, using IMGT germline references to assign V/J genes and CDR3. Any read was removed if the V/J assignment was weak (E-value above 1e-6), the CDR3 was missing, or the read contained stop codons, out-of-frame junctions, or ambiguous translated residues. V3J clonotypes were defined as sequences sharing an identical inferred V gene, J gene, and CDR3 amino acid sequence. The percentage overlap between two repertoires was calculated by dividing the number of shared unique clonotypes by the size of the smaller repertoire. Three approaches were used to assess repertoire richness: RTK rarefaction, the Chao1 estimator, and Recon v2.1 estimates of unobserved clonotypes. OLGA was used to compute generation probabilities for all TCRbeta clonotypes that the gDNA method yielded from a handful of donors. TCRdb provides this immuneACCESS table in a form limited to in-frame rearrangements. Some clones are lacking; in checked studies, under half of them reflect an unresolved V gene, and why the rest are absent is not known. V and J calls and clone size are those listed in that table; D and trimming were worked out from the DNA. This sample is represented by some 300,000 clones; more than 60% of them were singletons. The top ten clones comprise more than 9% of the sample.

Healthy HIV-negative adults with no recently reported acute infections or vaccinations were included as donors. Only Caucasian adults living in Nashville, Tennessee, USA were represented among the donors. CD4+ T cells were enriched by magnetic negative selection, after which naive cells were positively selected on CD45RA and the negative fraction was taken as the memory subset. Blood was obtained by leukapheresis, after which PBMCs were separated by Ficoll-Histopaque density gradient centrifugation and cryopreserved in liquid nitrogen vapor phase. Purity and quantity of every magnetically sorted T cell population were checked by analytical flow cytometry. Genomic DNA was isolated from each sorted fraction and quantified by UV absorbance on a Nanodrop 2000c. Results the study describes overall, beyond this receptor: Compared with non-shared clonotypes, clonotypes shared by all four sorted-subset donors had higher generation probabilities. Rarefaction of sorted-subset datasets indicated incomplete sequencing despite the large sequencing depth. Naive subsets generally had larger estimated clonotype richness than memory subsets. When a handful of donors were compared, the shared fraction of clonotypes was around 5% for naive CD4, 3.5% for naive CD8, 2.3% for memory CD4, and under 0.5% for memory CD8. Because the study included only a small number of donors, the genetic and exposure-history diversity represented was limited. Pairwise subsampling indicated that sequencing depth was expected to affect the degree of clonotype sharing among donors. Sampling was limited to blood, and TCR repertoires in tissue likely differ from TCR repertoires in blood.

From cysteine to phenylalanine, the CDR3 is 16 amino acids long. The kept DNA is CDR3 alone, 48 bases in frame from the first base. Compared with germline, V lacks 4 bases and J lacks 7 bases; bases without a gene match: 12. CDR1 is given as SGHRS and CDR2 as YFSETQ, both from the germline V gene. The clonotype was recovered from a man under 40 in good health. Sequencing input: memory CD4+ T cells sorted from blood. Read against the paper, the sample's cell subset or site label means: CD45RA-negative fraction. The sequence joins TRBV5-1 to TRBJ2-2; TRBD2 fits 8 bases in the junction. The DNA is as follows: TGCGCCAGCAGCCGGCCGGGACTAGGGTACAACGGGGAGCTGTTTTTT. This yields the protein CASSRPGLGYNGELFF.